One sample yielded the 19 T cell receptor beta chains listed below, sequenced in a study of vaccination and CD4 T cells after COVID-19. Treatment given: 10-day PBMC culture with coronavirus spike peptide pools or control peptides (ViraFEST assay). These receptors' antigens are unknown. Sequenced with the Oncomine TCR Beta short-read assay was DNA taken from cultured CD4+ T cells. TCRdb independently ran MiXCR on the PCR reads; one entry per CDR3 protein. Found here are some 19,000 distinct CDR3 sequences, around two fifths of them singletons; the top ten hold 14%. Sample: cultured CD4+ T cells from blood. Receptor source: a human donor with COVID-19.

V usage is TRBV7-9 and J usage is TRBJ2-5, with 10 bases lining up with TRBD2. V was clipped by 3 bases and J by 4 bases; unmatched bases: 2. The CDR3 covers 14 residues. The germline gives CDR1 SEHNR, CDR2 FQNEAQ (reference sequence). The CDR3 DNA sequence: TGTGCCAGCAGCTTCCTAGCGGGGGCAGAGACCCAGTACTTC. Translated: CASSFLAGAETQYF.

V usage is TRBV6-5 and J usage is TRBJ1-1; a weak D match, TRBD1 (6 bases). The CDR3 is 14 amino acids. Trimming cost V 3 bases and J 2 bases, with 10 bases left between them. Germline values: CDR1 MNHEY, CDR2 SVGAGI. As DNA, the CDR3 is TGTGCCAGCAGTTATGGGGGGCGAAACACTGAAGCTTTCTTT. Residues: CASSYGGRNTEAFF.

The chain employs TRBV6-1 and TRBJ2-3; D may correspond to TRBD1 or TRBD2 (6 bases each). Trimming left V 7 bases short and J 3 bases short, with 11 bases between. Germline CDR1 reads MNHNS; CDR2 reads SASEGT. This CDR3 is built from 13 residues. CDR3 coding DNA: TGTGCCAGCAAGGGGGGCAGGACAGATACGCAGTATTTT. It specifies CASKGGRTDTQYF.

The chain uses TRBV15 and TRBJ2-7; 7 bases match TRBD2. The ends lost 0 bases at V and 3 bases at J; junction bases unmatched: 2. The CDR3 has 14 amino acids. Germline V gives CDR1 LNHNV, CDR2 YYDKDF (reference sequence). For the CDR3, the DNA is TGTGCCACCAGCAGAGAGCGGGGGATCTACGAGCAGTACTTC. Its translation: CATSRERGIYEQYF.

This chain uses TRBV19 with TRBJ1-1, with 7 nucleotides matching TRBD1. CDR1 LNHDA and CDR2 SQIVND come from the germline V gene (reference sequence). CDR3 length: 14 amino acids. V shed 4 bases, J shed 4 bases, and the junction held 6 bases outside the gene matches. CDR3 sequence: CASSNSNRGTEAFF. CDR3 DNA: TGTGCCAGTAGTAATAGTAACAGGGGCACTGAAGCTTTCTTT. The entire variable domain, with the rest obtained from reference TRBV19 and TRBJ1-1, is as follows: DGGITQSPKYLFRKEGQNVTLSCEQNLNHDAMYWYRQDPGQGLRLIYYSQIVNDFQKGDIAEGYSVSREKKESFPLTVTSAQKNPTAFYLCASSNSNRGTEAFFGQGTRLTVV.

This clonotype was recorded a few times. The genes are TRBV20-1 and TRBJ1-3; D gene unclear. Trimming removed 7 bases from V and 0 bases from J, with 10 bases in between. Germline V gene lookup returns CDR1 DFQATT and CDR2 SNEGSKA (reference sequence). The CDR3 totals 13 residues. CDR3 nucleotide sequence: TGCAGTGTCGCGGGGATCTCTGGAAACACCATATATTTT. As protein: CSVAGISGNTIYF.

There are a few counts of this clonotype. The chain combines TRBV19 with TRBJ1-1, with D perhaps TRBD1 (6 bases). CDR3 length: 20 residues. Germline V CDR1 and CDR2: LNHDA, SQIVND (reference sequence). With 6 bases removed from V and 0 bases from J, the gap between germline ends came to 29 bases. The CDR3 bases are TGTGCCAGTAGCCTTGGGGATGAAACAGGGCGAAGGGGGATGAACACTGAAGCTTTCTTT. Translation gives CASSLGDETGRRGMNTEAFF.

The chain recombines TRBV20-1 with TRBJ1-1, with no clear D. CDR3 length: 17 residues. Between the trimmed V and J ends, which lost 2 bases and 5 bases, there was a span of 24 bases. Germline-derived CDR1 and CDR2 are DFQATT and SNEGSKA (reference sequence). The CDR3 bases are TGCAGTGCTAGACCTTTGTGGGCGCGGAATTCAAATACTGAAGCTTTCTTT. Translating it yields CSARPLWARNSNTEAFF.

This clonotype was recorded a few times. The rearrangement uses TRBV2 and TRBJ2-2; tentatively, D is TRBD1 (6 bases). CDR3 length: 13 residues. The V end lost 6 bases, the J end lost 6 bases, and 11 bases lay between the germline ends. Germline V gene lookup returns CDR1 SNHLY and CDR2 FYNNEI. CDR3 nucleotide sequence: TGTGCCAGCAGCTACAGGGCGGCCGGGGAGCTGTTTTTT. Translation: CASSYRAAGELFF.

This clonotype has a single count. This sequence joins TRBV7-9 and TRBJ2-3; the match to TRBD1 covers 8 bases. The V segment lost 6 bases and the J segment 4 bases; nucleotides outside the gene matches: 12. Germline assignment: CDR1 SEHNR and CDR2 FQNEAQ (reference sequence). The CDR3 contains 16 residues. The DNA of the CDR3 is TGTGCCAGCAGGGAGGACAGGGCCTCCGAGGCAGATACGCAGTATTTT. This gives the protein CASREDRASEADTQYF.

The chain employs TRBV6-1 and TRBJ1-2, with D tentatively TRBD1 (5 bases). CDR3 length: 14 amino acids. Germline CDR1 and CDR2: MNHNS and SASEGT. The V gene lost 7 bases and the J gene lost 8 bases, with 20 bases spanning the gap. The CDR3 here is CASTDSGRVDGYTF. Here the CDR3 DNA reads TGTGCCAGCACCGACTCGGGACGTGTCGACGGCTACACCTTC.

This clonotype was seen a handful of times. This chain uses TRBV14 with TRBJ2-6; D remains ambiguous. The ends were cut back, 3 bases at V and 1 base at J, with 13 bases in the middle. CDR1 and CDR2 (germline): SGHDN, FVKESK. There are 17 residues in the CDR3. The DNA for the CDR3 is TGTGCCAGCAGCCATCTTATCGGCAAATCTGGGGCCAACGTCCTGACTTTC. This translates into CASSHLIGKSGANVLTF. The full variable domain, completed using reference TRBV14 and TRBJ2-6, is EAGVTQFPSHSVIEKGQTVTLRCDPISGHDNLYWYRRVMGKEIKFLLHFVKESKQDESGMPNNRFLAERTGGTYSTLKVQPAELEDSGVYFCASSHLIGKSGANVLTFGAGSRLTVL.

The chain uses TRBV6-2 or TRBV6-3 and TRBJ2-4; 10 nucleotides align to TRBD1. This CDR3 comprises 14 residues. CDR1 and CDR2 (germline): MNHEY, SVGEGT. V dropped 6 bases and J dropped 8; count of bases not matched to a gene: 7. The CDR3 sequence is CASRPGTGVDIQYF. The CDR3, as DNA: TGTGCCAGCAGACCCGGGACAGGGGTTGACATTCAGTACTTC.

The sample holds a few counts of this clonotype. The V and J genes are TRBV7-2 and TRBJ2-2, with D tentatively TRBD1 (5 bases). This CDR3 region has 14 residues. In germline, CDR1 is SGHTA, CDR2 FQGNSA. V lost 3 bases to trimming and J lost 5 bases, with 10 bases between them. CDR3 protein: CASSFSGKTGELFF. The CDR3 nucleotides are TGTGCCAGCAGCTTCTCAGGGAAAACCGGGGAGCTGTTTTTT. Full variable domain (outside the CDR3, taken from reference TRBV7-2 and TRBJ2-2): GAGVSQSPSNKVTEKGKDVELRCDPISGHTALYWYRQSLGQGLEFLIYFQGNSAPDKSGLPSDRFSAERTGGSVSTLTIQRTQQEDSAVYLCASSFSGKTGELFFGEGSRLTVL.

The rearrangement joins TRBV6-5 to TRBJ2-7; a possible D gene is TRBD1 (5 bases). Germline CDR1 MNHEY, CDR2 SVGAGI. V was clipped by 2 bases and J by 7 bases, with 9 bases between them. The CDR3 covers 12 residues. CDR3 region: CASSYGAGEQYF. DNA of the CDR3: TGTGCCAGCAGTTACGGGGCTGGGGAGCAGTACTTC.

This clonotype has a single count. This sequence joins TRBV2 and TRBJ2-3, with a weak D call TRBD1 (6 bases). This CDR3 region has 11 residues. From germline, CDR1 is SNHLY and CDR2 FYNNEI. V lost 7 bases, J lost 4 bases, and 6 bases lay in between. CDR3: CASTGADTQYF. The DNA for the CDR3 is TGTGCCAGCACAGGGGCAGATACGCAGTATTTT. Drawing the rest from reference TRBV2 and TRBJ2-3, the complete variable domain is EPEVTQTPSHQVTQMGQEVILRCVPISNHLYFYWYRQILGQKVEFLVSFYNNEISEKSEIFDDQFSVERPDGSNFTLKIRSTKLEDSAMYFCASTGADTQYFGPGTRLTVL.

The table lists this clonotype with a few counts. The rearrangement uses TRBV7-2 and TRBJ1-3; D remains unclear. CDR3 length: 12 amino acids. Germline V gene sequence: CDR1 SGHTA, CDR2 FQGNSA. Trimming left V 2 bases short and J 4 bases short, with 3 bases between. CDR3 nucleotides: TGTGCCAGCAGCTTAATGGGAAACACCATATATTTT. It specifies CASSLMGNTIYF.

This clonotype was picked up a small number of times. This sequence joins TRBV28 and TRBJ1-2; D is possibly TRBD1 (6 bases). Germline CDR1 and CDR2: MDHEN and SYDVKM. The V end was cut by 5 bases, the J end by 8 bases, with 24 bases between. The length of the CDR3 is 16 residues. The CDR3 DNA sequence: TGTGCCAGCAGTCTTTCCTACCCGACAGGAAGGGGCGGCTACACCTTC. It specifies CASSLSYPTGRGGYTF.

The rearrangement links TRBV12-3 or TRBV12-4 to TRBJ2-1; TRBD1 aligns across 7 bases. The CDR3 length is 12 residues. V trimming: 6 bases; J trimming: 7 bases; junction bases outside the gene matches: 3. The CDR3 spells CASRPGGNEQFF. The CDR3 DNA reads as TGTGCCAGCAGGCCAGGGGGAAATGAGCAGTTCTTC.